This TCR beta chain was captured in a study of shared clonotypes between healthy human individuals. Study observations and caveats: It was expected that sequencing depth would affect clonotype sharing among donors. Naive subsets tended to show greater estimated richness than memory subsets. What rarefaction showed was incomplete sorted-subset sequencing despite large depth.

The CDR3 length is 15 residues. Trimming shortened V by 8 bases and J by 3 bases, and 20 bases separated the two germline ends. Germline V gene lookup returns CDR1 MNHNS and CDR2 SASEGT. Of note for this clone: Its antigen is not known.

In the sorted-subset replicate PCRs, 200 ng DNA, 25,000 to 30,000 T cell genomes, was used. The data were produced by immunoSEQ multiplex PCR, yet TCRdb's version contains in-frame clones alone and is incomplete. Of some 1,100,000 clones listed, approximately 80% are singletons. The receptor's source is a man aged 18-30 years in good health. Some clones in this sample may be carry-over from other donors' samples. The chain combines TRBV6-1 with TRBJ2-7; tentative D call: TRBD1 (6 bases). The specimen was memory CD4+ T cells from PBMCs. Subset noted: CD45RA-negative fraction. For the CDR3, the DNA is TGTGCCAGCTCCCAATTCGCGGACAGAGACTACGAGCAGTACTTC. This gives the protein CASSQFADRDYEQYF.